This TCR beta chain is from a study of blood T cell repertoires in COVID-19. Turning to the study itself: Sites in the United States, Italy and Spain provided acute and convalescent COVID-19 samples. T cells, B-cell-depleted T cells, or PBMCs provided the cDNA or gDNA that served as material.

Authors' analysis steps: Amplified reference gene primers provided the basis for estimating nucleated cell counts. Assay: immunoSEQ multiplex PCR; the TCRdb copy retains only in-frame clones and omits some. V and J calls and clone size are those listed in that table; D and trimming were worked out from the DNA. The sample shows a few hundred thousand clones, roughly 90% of them seen only once. This clone was recorded once. Looked up from germline, CDR1 is SEHNR and CDR2 is FQNEAQ (reference sequence). CDR3 size: 15 residues. V was pared by 5 bases and J by 7 bases, with 8 bases of the junction left unmatched.

This receptor was taken from a man aged 25 to 40 who had recovered from COVID-19. This chain links TRBV7-9 with TRBJ1-4; 9 bases are shared with TRBD1. Material for sequencing was peripheral blood. The CDR3 here is CASSLPGQGIEKLFF. As DNA, the CDR3 is TGTGCCAGCAGCCTTCCAGGACAGGGGATTGAAAAACTGTTTTTT. Variable domain in full (rest from reference TRBV7-9 and TRBJ1-4): DTGVSQNPRHKITKRGQNVTFRCDPISEHNRLYWYRQTLGQGPEFLTYFQNEAQLEKSRLLSDRFSAERPKGSFSTLEIQRTEQGDSAMYLCASSLPGQGIEKLFFGSGTQLSVL.